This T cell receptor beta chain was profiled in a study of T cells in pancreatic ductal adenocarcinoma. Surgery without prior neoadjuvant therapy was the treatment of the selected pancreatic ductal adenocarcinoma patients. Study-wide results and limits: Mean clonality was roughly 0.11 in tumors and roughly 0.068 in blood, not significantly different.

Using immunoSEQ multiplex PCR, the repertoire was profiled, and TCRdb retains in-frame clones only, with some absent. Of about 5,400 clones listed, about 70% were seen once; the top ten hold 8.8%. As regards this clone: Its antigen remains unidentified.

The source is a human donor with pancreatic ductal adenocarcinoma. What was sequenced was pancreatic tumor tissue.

The DNA of the CDR3 is TGTGCCAGCAGTTTAGGACAGGGGGCTGTCGGGGAGCTGTTTTTT. Amino acids: CASSLGQGAVGELFF. This chain joins TRBV28 and TRBJ2-2, with 11 bases that match TRBD1. Trimming took 2 bases from V and 7 from J; bases not matched to a gene: 3. This CDR3 spans 15 amino acids. Per the germline V gene, CDR1 is MDHEN and CDR2 is SYDVKM. The entire variable domain, with the rest obtained from reference TRBV28 and TRBJ2-2, is as follows: DVKVTQSSRYLVKRTGEKVFLECVQDMDHENMFWYRQDPGLGLRLIYFSYDVKMKEKGDIPEGYSVSREKKERFSLILESASTNQTSMYLCASSLGQGAVGELFFGEGSRLTVL.